This entry features one TCR beta chain sequence. Its antigen is not identified. CDR3 length equals 17 residues. V was clipped by 3 bases and J by 0 bases, with 12 bases between them. Germline CDR1 and CDR2: MGHRA and YSYEKL. The source of the sample is a study of shared clonotypes between healthy human individuals. Study-wide findings and caveats: The study generally estimated greater richness for naive than memory subsets.

CD45RO-negative cells were positively selected for CCR7, leaving out terminally differentiated effector memory CD45RA+ cells. Clones were read by immunoSEQ multiplex PCR, and TCRdb kept only the in-frame ones, dropping some. The data show around 1.9 million clones, 93% seen once. This clonotype was sampled from a man aged 18 to 29 in good health. Some clones in this sample may be carry-over from other donors' samples. Sequenced input: naive CD8+ T cells from PBMCs. This chain links TRBV4-1 with TRBJ2-6; either TRBD1 or TRBD2 may supply D (5 bases each). The CDR3, as DNA: TGCGCCAGCAGCCACCCTGGGGACCCCTCTGGGGCCAACGTCCTGACTTTC. The encoded protein is CASSHPGDPSGANVLTF.